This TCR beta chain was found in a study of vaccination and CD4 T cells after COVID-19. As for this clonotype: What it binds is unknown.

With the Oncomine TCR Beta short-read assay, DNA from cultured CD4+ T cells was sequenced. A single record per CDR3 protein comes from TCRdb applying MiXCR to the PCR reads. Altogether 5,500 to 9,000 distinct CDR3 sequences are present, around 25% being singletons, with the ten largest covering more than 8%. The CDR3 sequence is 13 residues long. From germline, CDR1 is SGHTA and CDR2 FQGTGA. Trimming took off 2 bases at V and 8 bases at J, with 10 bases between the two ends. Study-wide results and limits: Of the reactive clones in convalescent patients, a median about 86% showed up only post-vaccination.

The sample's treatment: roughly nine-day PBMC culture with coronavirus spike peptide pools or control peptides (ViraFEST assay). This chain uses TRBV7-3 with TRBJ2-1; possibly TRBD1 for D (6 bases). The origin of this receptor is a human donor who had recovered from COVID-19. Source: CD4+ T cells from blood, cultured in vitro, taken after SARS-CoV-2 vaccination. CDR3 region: CASSLGPGDEQFF. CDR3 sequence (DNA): TGTGCCAGCAGCTTAGGTCCAGGGGATGAGCAGTTCTTC.